A single sample gave rise to the 23 T cell receptor beta chains below, sequenced in a study of T-cell memory formation after mild COVID-19. One entry per CDR3 protein results from TCRdb running MiXCR on the 5' RACE reads. The table includes under 300,000 distinct CDR3 sequences, approximately 9% detected once. The specimen sequenced was PBMCs or a T cell subset sorted from them (not recorded which). These receptors originate from a man between 18 and 35 years old who had mild COVID-19 (a few samples of this study predate the infection). Cell type and time point are not known.

CDR3 protein: CASSLYGGGGVPGANVLTF. CDR3 DNA sequence: TGTGCCAGCAGCTTATACGGCGGGGGGGGAGTACCTGGGGCCAACGTCCTGACTTTC. The rearrangement joins TRBV11-2 to TRBJ2-6; 9 nucleotides match TRBD2. Germline V lookup: CDR1 SGHAT, CDR2 FQNNGV. The CDR3 has 19 amino acids. The V and J ends lost 2 bases and 2 bases, in that order; junction bases with no gene match: 10.

V usage is TRBV27 and J usage is TRBJ2-4; 8 nucleotides line up with TRBD1. The CDR3 consists of 13 residues. V gave up 6 bases and J gave up 6 bases; unmatched junction bases: 4. Germline V gives CDR1 MNHEY, CDR2 SMNVEV (reference sequence). The CDR3, as DNA: TGTGCCAGCAGGGACAGGGACGGAAACATTCAGTACTTC. This translates into CASRDRDGNIQYF.

V gene TRBV19 combines with J gene TRBJ1-1; D is uncertain. The germline V and J ends were trimmed by 6 bases and 3 bases, with 11 bases remaining between them. The CDR3 spans 13 residues. CDR1 LNHDA and CDR2 SQIVND come from the germline V gene (reference sequence). The CDR3 nucleotides are TGTGCCAGTAGAATAAATCAGGACACTGAAGCTTTCTTT. Its translation: CASRINQDTEAFF.

This chain uses TRBV10-2 with TRBJ2-5; tentatively, D is TRBD1 (6 bases). Germline V gene lookup returns CDR1 WSHSY and CDR2 SAAADI. Trimming cost V 5 bases and J 4 bases, with 11 bases left between them. This CDR3 has 13 amino acids. The CDR3: CASSYDRRETQYF. CDR3 coding DNA: TGCGCCAGCAGTTATGACAGGCGAGAGACCCAGTACTTC.

V usage is TRBV20-1 and J usage is TRBJ2-2, with 7 bases lining up with TRBD2. Germline CDR1 reads DFQATT; CDR2 reads SNEGSKA (reference sequence). The CDR3 spans 17 residues. After removal of 2 bases from V and 1 base from J, the junction contained 10 bases not matched to a gene. CDR3 protein: CSARTSDHEQNTGELFF. The CDR3 DNA reads as TGCAGTGCTAGAACTAGCGATCATGAACAGAACACCGGGGAGCTGTTTTTT.

This clonotype was recorded a few times. The chain joins TRBV12-3 or TRBV12-4 to TRBJ1-4; no clear D. The length of the CDR3 is 13 residues. Trimming removed 3 bases from V and 12 bases from J, with 14 bases in between. CDR3 sequence reads: CASSLTTAAELFF. CDR3 nucleotides: TGTGCCAGCAGTTTGACTACCGCTGCGGAACTGTTTTTT.

This clonotype was recorded a few times. The chain is built from TRBV7-9 and TRBJ2-5; D remains ambiguous. Germline loops: CDR1 SEHNR, CDR2 FQNEAQ (reference sequence). The CDR3 is 13 residues long. Trimming removed 2 bases from V and 1 base from J, with 5 bases in between. CDR3: CASSLWGQETQYF. CDR3 bases: TGTGCCAGCAGCTTATGGGGCCAAGAGACCCAGTACTTC.

This clonotype was counted only a few times. This chain uses TRBV9 with TRBJ2-3; D tentatively fits TRBD1 or TRBD2 (6 bases each). Germline V lookup: CDR1 SGDLS, CDR2 YYNGEE. This CDR3 has 13 residues. V lost 0 bases and J lost 7, with 9 bases in between. The CDR3 nucleotides are TGTGCCAGCAGCGTAGGGGGGGCTAATACGCAGTATTTT. Translation gives CASSVGGANTQYF.

This chain joins TRBV12-3 or TRBV12-4 and TRBJ2-1; D is ambiguous. V gave up 6 bases and J gave up 5 bases, with 8 bases separating them. This CDR3 comprises 12 residues. The DNA for the CDR3 is TGTGCCAGCAGAAACGTCCACAATGAGCAGTTCTTC. It yields the protein CASRNVHNEQFF.

This clonotype was seen a handful of times. The chain couples TRBV10-3 to TRBJ2-3, with 8 bases that match TRBD1. Germline V lookup: CDR1 ENHRY, CDR2 SYGVKD. Unmatched junction bases numbered 6, after V lost 6 bases and J lost 4 bases. The CDR3 sequence is 14 residues long. CDR3 residues: CAISPRGRADTQYF. The CDR3 DNA reads TGTGCCATCAGCCCCAGGGGGCGTGCAGATACGCAGTATTTT.

A few counts support this clonotype. V gene TRBV5-1 combines with J gene TRBJ2-3; D is uncertain. Germline lookup yields CDR1 SGHRS and CDR2 YFSETQ. V dropped 0 bases and J dropped 10 bases, with 15 bases sitting between them. The CDR3 length is 14 residues. CDR3 sequence: CASSLAGAHQAQYF. CDR3 nucleotides: TGCGCCAGCAGCTTGGCCGGAGCACATCAGGCGCAGTATTTT.

This clonotype was counted a few times. The J gene is TRBJ2-7, the V gene TRBV20-1; 10 bases are shared with TRBD1. V was clipped by 5 bases and J by 5 bases; unmatched bases: 6. The CDR3 consists of 13 residues. Germline V gene data show CDR1 as DFQATT and CDR2 as SNEGSKA (reference sequence). CDR3: CSAWDRGGDEQYF. In DNA, the CDR3 is TGCAGTGCTTGGGACAGGGGTGGCGACGAGCAGTACTTC.

CDR3 sequence: CASRPGLAGGPIYEQYF. The CDR3 DNA sequence: TGTGCCAGCAGACCGGGACTAGCGGGGGGGCCTATCTACGAGCAGTACTTC. The chain has TRBV27 and TRBJ2-7; 16 bases line up with TRBD2. The junction had 8 bases not matched to a gene; V was cut back by 6 bases and J by 3 bases. Germline V gene sequence: CDR1 MNHEY, CDR2 SMNVEV (reference sequence). The CDR3 has 17 residues.

This clonotype was counted between two and nine times. The genes are TRBV20-1 and TRBJ2-4, with D maybe TRBD2 (5 bases). Germline V gene sequence: CDR1 DFQATT, CDR2 SNEGSKA (reference sequence). The CDR3 spans 14 residues. With 1 base removed from V and 7 bases from J, the gap between germline ends came to 14 bases. CDR3 amino acids: CSARGGRGPNIQYF. For the CDR3, the DNA is TGCAGTGCTAGAGGAGGTCGAGGGCCTAACATTCAGTACTTC.

V usage is TRBV5-1 and J usage is TRBJ2-5; tentative D call: TRBD2 (5 bases). Germline loops: CDR1 SGHRS, CDR2 YFSETQ. Trimming removed 5 bases from V and 2 bases from J, with 16 bases in between. The CDR3 sequence is 15 residues long. The CDR3 DNA is TGCGCCAGCAGTGTCGGGGAGATACCACAAGAGACCCAGTACTTC. It encodes CASSVGEIPQETQYF. Filled out from reference TRBV5-1 and TRBJ2-5, the complete variable domain reads KAGVTQTPRYLIKTRGQQVTLSCSPISGHRSVSWYQQTPGQGLQFLFEYFSETQRNKGNFPGRFSGRQFSNSRSEMNVSTLELGDSALYLCASSVGEIPQETQYFGPGTRLLVL.

J is TRBJ1-5 and V is TRBV20-1, with D possibly being TRBD1 (5 bases). The length of the CDR3 is 11 residues. Trimming cost V 6 bases and J 4 bases, with 7 bases left between them. Germline V gives CDR1 DFQATT, CDR2 SNEGSKA (reference sequence). The CDR3 here is CSAAGNQPQHF. The CDR3, as DNA: TGCAGTGCCGCAGGGAATCAGCCCCAGCATTTT.

This clonotype turned up a few times. This sequence joins TRBV28 and TRBJ2-1; TRBD1 matches 7 bases. Per the germline V gene, CDR1 is MDHEN and CDR2 is SYDVKM. Losses at the gene ends were 5 bases for V and 12 bases for J; bases not matched to a gene: 7. The CDR3 length is 12 residues. For the CDR3, the DNA is TGTGCCAGCAGTGTACCGGGACAGACGCAGTTCTTC. Its protein is CASSVPGQTQFF.

Only a few counts were recorded for this clonotype. DNA of the CDR3: TGTGCCAGTAAGGTCGGGGGGAACACCGGGGAGCTGTTTTTT. As protein: CASKVGGNTGELFF. The chain has TRBV19 and TRBJ2-2; TRBD2 is a possible D gene (6 bases). The V end lost 7 bases, the J end lost 1 base, and 10 bases lay between the germline ends. Germline loops: CDR1 LNHDA, CDR2 SQIVND (reference sequence). The CDR3 contains 14 residues.

The gene calls are TRBV5-1 and TRBJ2-7; D is unclear. With 4 bases removed from V and 4 bases from J, the gap between germline ends came to 15 bases. This CDR3 is built from 14 residues. CDR1 and CDR2 (germline): SGHRS, YFSETQ. CDR3: CASSQKKGLYEQYF. DNA for the CDR3: TGCGCCAGCAGCCAGAAGAAAGGATTATACGAGCAGTACTTC.

The V gene is TRBV11-1, the J gene TRBJ2-5, with TRBD1 matching 7 bases. J lost 3 bases, V lost 5 bases, and 6 bases had no gene match. This CDR3 comprises 14 residues. Germline values: CDR1 SGHAT, CDR2 FQDESV (reference sequence). The CDR3 sequence is CASSADRIKETQYF. In nucleotides, the CDR3 is TGTGCCAGCAGCGCGGACAGGATAAAAGAGACCCAGTACTTC.

This clonotype was counted many times. The chain uses TRBV7-3 and TRBJ1-1; D not certain. V was clipped by 0 bases and J by 4 bases, with 6 bases between them. This CDR3 has 13 residues. Germline loops: CDR1 SGHTA, CDR2 FQGTGA. CDR3 amino acids: CASSLTRRTEAFF. Here the CDR3 DNA reads TGTGCCAGCAGCTTAACTAGGCGCACTGAAGCTTTCTTT.

There are a few counts of this clonotype. CDR3 region: CSARDRQGFPEAFF. CDR3 DNA sequence: TGCAGTGCTAGAGATCGACAGGGTTTCCCTGAAGCTTTCTTT. V gene TRBV20-1 combines with J gene TRBJ1-1, with 7 bases lining up with TRBD1. The CDR3 runs to 14 residues. Germline assignment: CDR1 DFQATT and CDR2 SNEGSKA (reference sequence). V was pared by 0 bases and J by 6 bases, with 7 bases of the junction left unmatched.

This clonotype was seen a handful of times. V usage is TRBV21-1 and J usage is TRBJ2-5; the D segment call TRBD1 is taken from the table without a DNA check. TRBV21-1 is designated a pseudogene. CDR3 length: 16 residues. The CDR3 bases are TGTGCCAGCAGCAAGGCCGACAGGGGAGGGCAAGAGACCCAGTACTTC. This encodes CASSKADRGGQETQYF.